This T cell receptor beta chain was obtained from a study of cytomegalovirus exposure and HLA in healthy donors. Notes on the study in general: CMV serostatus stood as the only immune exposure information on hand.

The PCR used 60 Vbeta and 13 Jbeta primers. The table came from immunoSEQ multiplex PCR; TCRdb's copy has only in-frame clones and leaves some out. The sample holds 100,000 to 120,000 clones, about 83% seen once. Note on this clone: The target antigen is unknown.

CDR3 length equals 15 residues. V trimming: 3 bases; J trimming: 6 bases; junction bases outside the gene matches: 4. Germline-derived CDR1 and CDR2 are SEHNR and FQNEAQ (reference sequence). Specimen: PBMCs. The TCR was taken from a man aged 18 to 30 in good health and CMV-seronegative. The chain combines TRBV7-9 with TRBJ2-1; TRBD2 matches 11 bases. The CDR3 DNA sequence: TGTGCCAGCAGCTTTGCAACTAGCGGGAGCAATGAGCAGTTCTTC. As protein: CASSFATSGSNEQFF.